This T cell receptor (beta chain) appears in the sequencing data of a study of blood T cell repertoires in COVID-19 (dated by TCRdb to 2018 to 2021). Some background on the complete study: Samples from collaborators originated in the United States, Italy and Spain and spanned both the acute and convalescent phases of COVID-19. The dataset comprised deeply sampled blood TCRbeta repertoires from subjects exposed to, actively infected with, or recovered from COVID-19. The prospective study material was composed of cDNA or gDNA derived from T cells, B-cell-depleted T cells, or PBMCs. Where HLA class I and class II types were available, the types were taken from metadata supplied by the sample provider, not from assay-based typing. Samples were obtained from the ongoing ImmuneRACE study (first 160 participants) and from 1,254 subjects provided by 6 global collaborators. Sample metadata almost always included a de-identified subject ID, COVID-19 status, age in years and sex. The repertoires were released in a freely available public database intended as a resource for research on the immune response to SARS-CoV-2. Summary of the overall study and its limitations: The quantity of clinical and demographic metadata differed by source and by participant and was supplied without curation.

Collaborating institutions collected whole blood in K2EDTA tubes following their own protocols. For TCRbeta analysis, collaborator samples were shipped as frozen whole blood, as isolated PBMCs, or as DNA extracted from either sample type. TCRbeta CDR3 regions were amplified from genomic DNA by means of the immunoSEQ Assay, a bias-controlled multiplex PCR. The authors' pipeline ran thus. Nucleated cell counts per sample were estimated from amplification of reference gene primers within the assay. Sequence reads were collapsed and filtered to measure the absolute abundance of every unique TCRbeta CDR3 rearrangement. For each sample, productive Simpson clonality was calculated as the square root of Simpson's diversity index over productive rearrangements. This immuneACCESS table, as held by TCRdb, lists in-frame sequences with V and J called but not all clones. Of the missing ones, under half trace to an unresolved V gene in checked studies; the others have no known cause. V and J calls and clone size are copied from that table; D and trimming were computed from the DNA. For this sample the table gives under 150,000 clones, of which roughly 90% were detected only once. The ten largest make up approximately 2% of the sample.

The CDR1 and CDR2 encoded by the germline V gene are KGHSH and LQKENI. V and J are truncated by 1 base and 4 bases respectively, leaving an intervening sequence of 10 bases. From the cysteine up to the phenylalanine, the CDR3 has a length of 15 residues. The kept DNA is CDR3 alone, 45 bases in frame from the first base. On this clone: No cognate antigen has been identified for it. Base qualities are missing; no much larger clone stands one base away.

The chain is assembled from TRBV18 and TRBJ1-4, with the D gene call left open. The receptor was derived from a man aged 65 to 79 with active COVID-19. The sequenced sample consisted of peripheral blood. The CDR3 protein is CASSPRADLNEKLFF. The nucleotides read TGTGCCAGCTCACCACGGGCAGACCTTAATGAAAAACTGTTTTTT.